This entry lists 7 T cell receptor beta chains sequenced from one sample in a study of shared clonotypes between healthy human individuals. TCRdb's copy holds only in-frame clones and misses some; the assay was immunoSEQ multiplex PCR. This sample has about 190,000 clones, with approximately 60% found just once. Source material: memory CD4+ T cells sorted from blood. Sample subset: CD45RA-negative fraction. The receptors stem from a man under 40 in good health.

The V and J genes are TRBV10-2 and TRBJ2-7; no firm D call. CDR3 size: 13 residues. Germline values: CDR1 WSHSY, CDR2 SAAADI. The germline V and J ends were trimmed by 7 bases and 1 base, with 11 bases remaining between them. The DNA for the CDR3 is TGCGCCAGCACCCCGTATAGTTCCTACGAGCAGTACTTC. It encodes CASTPYSSYEQYF.

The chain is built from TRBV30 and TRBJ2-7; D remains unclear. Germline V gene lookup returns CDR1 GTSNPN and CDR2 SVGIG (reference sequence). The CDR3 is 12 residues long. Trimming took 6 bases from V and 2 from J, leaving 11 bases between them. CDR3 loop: CACNISPYEQYF. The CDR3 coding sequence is TGTGCCTGTAATATTTCCCCCTACGAGCAGTACTTC.

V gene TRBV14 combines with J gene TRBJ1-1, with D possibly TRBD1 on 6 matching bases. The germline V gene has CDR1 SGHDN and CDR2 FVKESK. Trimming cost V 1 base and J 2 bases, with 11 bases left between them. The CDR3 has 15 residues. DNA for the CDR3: TGTGCCAGCAGCCAAGTTACAGGGCCCAACACTGAAGCTTTCTTT. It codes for CASSQVTGPNTEAFF.

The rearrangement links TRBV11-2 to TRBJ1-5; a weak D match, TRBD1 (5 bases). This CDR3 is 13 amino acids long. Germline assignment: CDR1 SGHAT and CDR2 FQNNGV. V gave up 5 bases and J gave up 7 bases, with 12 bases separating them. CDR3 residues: CASSHSGLQPQHF. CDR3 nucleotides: TGTGCCAGCAGCCATTCAGGGTTGCAGCCCCAGCATTTT.

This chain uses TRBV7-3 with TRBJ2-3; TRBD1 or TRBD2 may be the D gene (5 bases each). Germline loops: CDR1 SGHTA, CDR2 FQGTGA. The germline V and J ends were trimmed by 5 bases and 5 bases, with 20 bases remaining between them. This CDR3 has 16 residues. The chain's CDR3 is CASSEHTGADGDTQYF. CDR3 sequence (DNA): TGTGCCAGCAGCGAGCATACCGGGGCGGATGGAGATACGCAGTATTTT.

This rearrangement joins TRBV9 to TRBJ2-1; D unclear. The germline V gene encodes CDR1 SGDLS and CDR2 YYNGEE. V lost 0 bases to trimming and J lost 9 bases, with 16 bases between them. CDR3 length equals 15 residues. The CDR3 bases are TGTGCCAGCAGCGTAGGTGAGCTTATTCTTAGTGAGCAGTTCTTC. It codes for CASSVGELILSEQFF.

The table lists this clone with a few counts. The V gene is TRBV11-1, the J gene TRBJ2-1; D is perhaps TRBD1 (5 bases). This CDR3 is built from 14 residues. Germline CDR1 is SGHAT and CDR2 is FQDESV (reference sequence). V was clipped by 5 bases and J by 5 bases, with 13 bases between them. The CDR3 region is CASSPRTDNNEQFF. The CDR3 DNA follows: TGTGCCAGCAGCCCACGGACGGACAACAATGAGCAGTTCTTC.